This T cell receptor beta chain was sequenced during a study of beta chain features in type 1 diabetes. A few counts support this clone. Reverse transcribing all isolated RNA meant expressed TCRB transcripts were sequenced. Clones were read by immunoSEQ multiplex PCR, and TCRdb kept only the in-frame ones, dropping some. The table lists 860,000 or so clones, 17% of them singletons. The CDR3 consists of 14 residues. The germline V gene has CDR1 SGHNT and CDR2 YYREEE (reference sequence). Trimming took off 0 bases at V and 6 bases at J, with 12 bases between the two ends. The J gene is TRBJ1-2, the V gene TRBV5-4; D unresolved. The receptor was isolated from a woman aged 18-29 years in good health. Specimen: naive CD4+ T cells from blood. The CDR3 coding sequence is TGTGCCAGCAGCTTGGCACCTCCCTTACATGGCTACACCTTC. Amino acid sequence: CASSLAPPLHGYTF.